This TCR beta chain was captured in a study of OX40 agonist ivuxolimab in advanced cancers. Turning to the overall study: The costimulatory receptor OX40 (CD134) was targeted by ivuxolimab, a fully human IgG2 agonistic monoclonal antibody. Patients were allowed to have had prior anti-PD-1, anti-PD-L1 or anti-CTLA-4 therapy, and around two fifths of the dose-escalation patients had been treated with checkpoint inhibitors. In the dose-escalation cohort, 70% to 85% of patients were male, and the mean age was approximately 64 years, with a range of about 23 to 90. Partial responses occurred in three dose-escalation patients: two with cutaneous melanoma and one with hepatocellular carcinoma. Among the approximately 54 dose-escalation patients, around 20 had hepatocellular carcinoma, around 15 melanoma, 9 renal cell carcinoma and 9 head and neck cancer. Peripheral TCRbeta sequencing aimed to test whether ivuxolimab altered TCR sequence diversity and caused clonal T-cell expansion. Intravenous ivuxolimab was administered to patients every 2 weeks at six dose levels: 0.01, 0.1, 0.3, 1.5, 3 and 10 mg/kg. The paper covers the monotherapy dose-escalation part of the phase I ivuxolimab trial, which included N of about 50 patients. General findings and caveats noted by the study authors: After ivuxolimab, CD8+ T cells had more expanded clones than CD4+ T cells on average. Low levels of normalized T-cell clonal expansion were also seen in some patients who did not respond. Clonal expansion of both CD4+ and CD8+ blood T cells was observed from baseline to week 6 at doses 0.1 to 3.0 mg/kg. In the 0.1-3.0 mg/kg groups, partial responders had among the lowest normalized peripheral clonal expansion, particularly in CD8+ T cells. Which antigens the clonally expanded peripheral T cells were specific for was not determined.

The trial excluded patients who had a history of autoimmune disease or who were on systemic immunosuppression. Peripheral blood for TCR sequencing was drawn from every dose cohort at baseline, at cycle 4 day 1 and at cycle 7 day 1. The samples were taken from a phase I, first-in-human, multicenter, open-label dose-escalation trial of ivuxolimab. Adults with locally advanced or metastatic melanoma, renal cell, hepatocellular, or head and neck squamous cell carcinoma were enrolled in the trial. CD4+ and CD8+ T cells were sorted separately from peripheral blood before TCR sequencing. Genomic DNA was isolated from the sorted cells so that the TCRbeta CDR3 region could be sequenced. The immunoSEQ Assay was used to sequence the TCRbeta CDR3 regions. TCRdb's version of the immuneACCESS table is confined to in-frame rearrangements and falls short of the full clone set. An unresolved V gene accounts for under half of the shortfall where checked; the remainder is of unknown origin. Here the sample has about 40,000 clones; roughly four fifths occur a single time. The ten most abundant clones make up around 2.5% of the sample.

The germline V gene encodes CDR1 MNHNY and CDR2 SVGAGI (reference sequence). V is clipped by 7 bases and J by 0 bases, and the sequence between their germline boundaries is 4 bases long. From its cysteine to its phenylalanine, the CDR3 spans 12 amino acids. Solely the CDR3 DNA is kept, with 36 bases framed from the first base. On this clone itself: Its antigen is not yet known. The record has no base qualities; no much larger clone is one base away.

Sequenced here: CD4+ or CD8+ T cells sorted from blood, sampled in a trial of the OX40 agonist ivuxolimab. Recombination joined TRBV6-6 with TRBJ1-3; no D gene is confidently identified. This clonotype was sampled from an adult with an advanced solid tumor such as melanoma, head and neck, liver or kidney cancer. The DNA is TGTGCCAGCACCAGCTCTGGAAACACCATATATTTT. It is translated as CASTSSGNTIYF.